This T cell receptor beta chain was recovered during a study of blood T cell repertoires in COVID-19. Germline CDR1 is SGHRS and CDR2 is YFSETQ. V lost 0 bases and J lost 7, with 13 bases in between. The CDR3 runs 15 residues. Using immunoSEQ multiplex PCR, the repertoire was profiled, and TCRdb retains in-frame clones only, with some absent. Among fewer than 60,000 clones, 84% were seen once, and the ten largest hold 13%. This clone was counted a single time. Sequencing was carried out using peripheral blood. This chain uses TRBV5-1 with TRBJ1-4, with D perhaps matching TRBD1 (6 bases). The sequence derives from a woman at least 80 years old with acute or convalescent COVID-19. The DNA for the CDR3 is TGCGCCAGCAGCTTGGCTAGGGGGAGTGGTGAAAAACTGTTTTTT. Translation: CASSLARGSGEKLFF.